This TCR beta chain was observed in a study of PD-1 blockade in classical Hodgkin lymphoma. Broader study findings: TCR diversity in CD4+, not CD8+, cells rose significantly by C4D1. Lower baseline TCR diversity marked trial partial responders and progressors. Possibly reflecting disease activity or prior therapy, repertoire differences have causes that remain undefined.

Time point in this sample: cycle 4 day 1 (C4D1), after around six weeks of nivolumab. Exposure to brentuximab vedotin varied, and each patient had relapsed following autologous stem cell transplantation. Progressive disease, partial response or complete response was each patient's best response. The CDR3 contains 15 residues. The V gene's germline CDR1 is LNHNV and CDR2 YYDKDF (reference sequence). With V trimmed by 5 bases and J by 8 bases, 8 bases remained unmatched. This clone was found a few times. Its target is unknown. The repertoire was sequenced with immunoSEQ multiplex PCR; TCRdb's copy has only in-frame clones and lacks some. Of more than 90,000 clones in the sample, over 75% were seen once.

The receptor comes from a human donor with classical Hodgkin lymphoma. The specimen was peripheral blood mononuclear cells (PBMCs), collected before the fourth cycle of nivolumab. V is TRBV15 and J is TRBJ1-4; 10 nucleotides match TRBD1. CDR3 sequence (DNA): TGTGCCACCAGCTCGGGGGGACAGGGGCGAGAAAAACTGTTTTTT. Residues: CATSSGGQGREKLFF.